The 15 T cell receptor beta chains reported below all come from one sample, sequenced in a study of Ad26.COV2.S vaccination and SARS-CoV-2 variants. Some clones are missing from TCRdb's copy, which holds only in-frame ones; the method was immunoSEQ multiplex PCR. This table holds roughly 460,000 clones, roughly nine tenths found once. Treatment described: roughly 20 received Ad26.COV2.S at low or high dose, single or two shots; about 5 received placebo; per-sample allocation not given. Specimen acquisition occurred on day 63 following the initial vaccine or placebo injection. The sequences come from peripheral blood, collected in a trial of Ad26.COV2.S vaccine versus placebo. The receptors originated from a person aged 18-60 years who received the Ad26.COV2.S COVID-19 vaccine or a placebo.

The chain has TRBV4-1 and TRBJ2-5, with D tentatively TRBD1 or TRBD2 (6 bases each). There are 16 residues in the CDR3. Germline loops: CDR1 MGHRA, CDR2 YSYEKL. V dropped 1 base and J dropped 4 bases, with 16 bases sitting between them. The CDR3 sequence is CASSQGGAPWGETQYF. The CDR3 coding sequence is TGCGCCAGCAGCCAAGGGGGGGCCCCCTGGGGAGAGACCCAGTACTTC.

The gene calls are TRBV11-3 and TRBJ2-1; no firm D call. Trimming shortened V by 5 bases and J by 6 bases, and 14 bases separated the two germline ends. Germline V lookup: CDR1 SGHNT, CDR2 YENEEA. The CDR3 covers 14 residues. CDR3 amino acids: CASSTHRATNEQFF. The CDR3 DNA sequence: TGTGCCAGCAGCACACACCGGGCCACCAATGAGCAGTTCTTC.

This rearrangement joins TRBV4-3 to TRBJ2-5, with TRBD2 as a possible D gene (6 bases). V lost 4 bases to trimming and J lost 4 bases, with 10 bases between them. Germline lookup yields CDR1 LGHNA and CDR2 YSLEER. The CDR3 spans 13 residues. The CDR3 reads CASSRGVGETQYF. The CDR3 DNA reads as TGCGCCAGCAGCCGGGGGGTTGGAGAGACCCAGTACTTC.

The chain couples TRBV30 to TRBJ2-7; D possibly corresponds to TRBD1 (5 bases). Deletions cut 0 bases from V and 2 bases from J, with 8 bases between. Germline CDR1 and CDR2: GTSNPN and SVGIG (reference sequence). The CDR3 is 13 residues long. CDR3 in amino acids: CAWSVDTAYEQYF. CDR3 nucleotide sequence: TGTGCCTGGAGTGTGGACACAGCCTACGAGCAGTACTTC.

This CDR3 is CASSLAGQLNQFF. CDR3 nucleotide sequence: TGTGCCAGCAGTTTAGCGGGACAACTAAACCAGTTCTTC. The V call is TRBV27, the J call TRBJ2-1; D is perhaps TRBD1 or TRBD2 (6 bases each). The germline V gene has CDR1 MNHEY and CDR2 SMNVEV (reference sequence). The CDR3 totals 13 residues. V was cut by 2 bases and J by 13 bases, with 15 bases left in between.

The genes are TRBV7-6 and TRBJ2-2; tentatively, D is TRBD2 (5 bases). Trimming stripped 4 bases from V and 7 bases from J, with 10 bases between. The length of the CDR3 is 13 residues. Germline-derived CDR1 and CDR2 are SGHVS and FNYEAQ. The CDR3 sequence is CASSSREGGELFF. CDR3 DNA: TGTGCCAGCAGCTCTCGAGAGGGCGGGGAGCTGTTTTTT.

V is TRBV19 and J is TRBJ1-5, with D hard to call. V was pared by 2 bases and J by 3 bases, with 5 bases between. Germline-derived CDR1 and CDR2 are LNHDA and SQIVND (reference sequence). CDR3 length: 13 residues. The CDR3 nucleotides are TGTGCCAGTAGTATAACCCCCAATCAGCCCCAGCATTTT. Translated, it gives CASSITPNQPQHF. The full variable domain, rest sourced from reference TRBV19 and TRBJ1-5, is DGGITQSPKYLFRKEGQNVTLSCEQNLNHDAMYWYRQDPGQGLRLIYYSQIVNDFQKGDIAEGYSVSREKKESFPLTVTSAQKNPTAFYLCASSITPNQPQHFGDGTRLSIL.

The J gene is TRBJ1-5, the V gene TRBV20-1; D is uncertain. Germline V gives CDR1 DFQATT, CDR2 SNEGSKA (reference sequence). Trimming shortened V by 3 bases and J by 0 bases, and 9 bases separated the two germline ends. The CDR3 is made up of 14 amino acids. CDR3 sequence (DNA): TGCAGTGCTAGTACGGGGAGTAGCAATCAGCCCCAGCATTTT. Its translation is CSASTGSSNQPQHF.

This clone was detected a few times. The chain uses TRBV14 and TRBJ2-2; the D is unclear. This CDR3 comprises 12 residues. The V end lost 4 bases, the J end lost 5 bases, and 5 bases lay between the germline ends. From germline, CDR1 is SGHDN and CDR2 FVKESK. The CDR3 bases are TGTGCCAGCAGCCCCATGACCGGGGAGCTGTTTTTT. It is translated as CASSPMTGELFF.

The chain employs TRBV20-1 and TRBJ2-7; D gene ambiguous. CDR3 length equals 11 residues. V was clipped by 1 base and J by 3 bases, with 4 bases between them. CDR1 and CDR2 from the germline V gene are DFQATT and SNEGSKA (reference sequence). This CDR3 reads CSARADYEQYF. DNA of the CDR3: TGCAGTGCTAGAGCCGACTACGAGCAGTACTTC.

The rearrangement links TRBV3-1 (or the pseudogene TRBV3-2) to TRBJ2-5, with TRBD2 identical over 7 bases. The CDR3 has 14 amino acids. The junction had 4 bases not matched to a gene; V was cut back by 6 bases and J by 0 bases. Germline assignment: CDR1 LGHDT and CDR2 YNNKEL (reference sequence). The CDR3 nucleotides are TGTGCCAGCAGGCACGGGACTAACCAAGAGACCCAGTACTTC. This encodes CASRHGTNQETQYF.

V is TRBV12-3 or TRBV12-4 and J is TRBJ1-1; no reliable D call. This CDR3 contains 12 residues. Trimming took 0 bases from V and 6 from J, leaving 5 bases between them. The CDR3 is CASSLAESEAFF. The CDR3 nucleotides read TGTGCCAGCAGTTTAGCGGAGTCTGAAGCTTTCTTT.

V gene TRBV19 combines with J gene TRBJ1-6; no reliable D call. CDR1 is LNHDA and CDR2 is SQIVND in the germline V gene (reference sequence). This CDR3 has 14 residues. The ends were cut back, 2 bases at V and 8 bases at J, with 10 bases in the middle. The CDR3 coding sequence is TGTGCCAGTAGTATAATCCCTCAGGATTCACCCCTCCACTTT. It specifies CASSIIPQDSPLHF.

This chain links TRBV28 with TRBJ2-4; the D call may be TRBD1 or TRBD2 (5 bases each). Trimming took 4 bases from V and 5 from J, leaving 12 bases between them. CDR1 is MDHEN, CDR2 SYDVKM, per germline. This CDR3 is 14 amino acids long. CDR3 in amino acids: CASSSGAKENIQYF. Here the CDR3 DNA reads TGTGCCAGCAGTTCCGGGGCCAAGGAAAACATTCAGTACTTC.

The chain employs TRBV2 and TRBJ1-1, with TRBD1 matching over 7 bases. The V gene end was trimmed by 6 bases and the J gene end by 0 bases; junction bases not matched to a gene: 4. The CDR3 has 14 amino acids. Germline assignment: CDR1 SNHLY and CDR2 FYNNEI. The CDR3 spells CASSLTGMNTEAFF. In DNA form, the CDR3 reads TGTGCCAGCAGCTTGACAGGGATGAACACTGAAGCTTTCTTT.